The clone carrying this T cell receptor beta chain was counted only a few times. The sample belongs to a study of blood T cell repertoires in COVID-19. Original data processing: Researchers report that nucleated cell counts were estimated from reference gene primer amplification. Produced via immunoSEQ multiplex PCR; TCRdb's table is partial and in-frame only. For V, J and clone size, that table is used; D and trimming come from the DNA. This sample has more than 200,000 clones; around four fifths occur once, and the top ten carry roughly 4%. Deletions cut 2 bases from V and 7 bases from J, with 16 bases between. There are 15 residues in the CDR3. CDR1 is SGHRS and CDR2 is YFSETQ in the germline V gene.

The receptor's source is a woman aged 40 to 50 with active or convalescent COVID-19. The genes are TRBV5-1 and TRBJ1-5; D might be TRBD1 (5 bases). The material sequenced was peripheral blood. CDR3 DNA: TGCGCCAGCAGCTTTTCGGGGGAAGTTAGCCAGCCCCAGCATTTT. It is translated as CASSFSGEVSQPQHF.